This T cell receptor (beta chain) came from a study of blood T cell repertoires in COVID-19. This clone came up a few times. CDR3 length: 15 amino acids. V was trimmed by 2 bases and J by 1 base, leaving 9 bases between them. Per the germline V gene, CDR1 is MNHEY and CDR2 is SVGAGI. Study processing details: The authors estimated nucleated cell counts from reference gene primer amplification. TCRdb keeps only in-frame clones here, not all; method: immunoSEQ multiplex PCR. The V and J calls and clone size are taken from that table; D and trimming were inferred from the DNA. The sample lists approximately 160,000 clones; 90% were seen once.

The sequence was obtained from a man aged 45-65 years with acute or convalescent COVID-19. The chain carries TRBV6-5 and TRBJ1-5, with D perhaps matching TRBD1 (5 bases). The sequenced material came from peripheral blood. CDR3 in amino acids: CASSYDGGSNQPQHF. The DNA for the CDR3 is TGTGCCAGCAGTTACGACGGGGGAAGCAATCAGCCCCAGCATTTT.